These 13 T cell receptor beta chains share one sample of origin, sequenced in a study of blood T cell repertoires in COVID-19. Measured with immunoSEQ multiplex PCR; TCRdb has only the in-frame clones, and not every one. In the table there are about 360,000 clones, around 86% of which are singletons. Material for sequencing was peripheral blood. The receptor set was obtained from a human donor in a cohort sampled during active COVID-19.

The chain is built from TRBV2 and TRBJ2-7; D possibly corresponds to TRBD2 (5 bases). V was shortened by 2 bases and J by 2 bases, with 22 bases between the two germline ends. The CDR3 consists of 18 residues. Germline values: CDR1 SNHLY, CDR2 FYNNEI. CDR3 DNA: TGTGCCAGCAGTGAAAACCCTAGTGGAGCGGAGGCGACCTACGAGCAGTACTTC. It specifies CASSENPSGAEATYEQYF.

This chain uses TRBV4-1 with TRBJ2-1; unclear D gene. The CDR3 has 17 residues. Trimming removed 5 bases at V and 7 bases at J, with 24 bases between. CDR1 is MGHRA, CDR2 YSYEKL, per germline. The CDR3 loop reads CASSAQHRLPKRNEQFF. In nucleotides, the CDR3 is TGCGCCAGCAGCGCTCAGCATCGGCTCCCCAAGAGGAATGAGCAGTTCTTC.

The gene calls are TRBV7-8 and TRBJ2-5; no firm D call. Trimming removed 1 base at V and 4 bases at J, with 10 bases between. CDR3 length: 14 residues. CDR1 is SGHVS, CDR2 FQNEAQ, per germline. This CDR3 is CASSLVSRSETQYF. CDR3 sequence (DNA): TGTGCCAGCAGCTTAGTATCTCGTTCAGAGACCCAGTACTTC.

This clone came up a few times. The V and J genes are TRBV15 and TRBJ1-5; TRBD1 aligns across 7 bases. V was pared by 3 bases and J by 1 base, with 3 bases of the junction left unmatched. The CDR3 runs 15 residues. Germline assignment: CDR1 LNHNV and CDR2 YYDKDF (reference sequence). CDR3 protein: CATSRETGSNQPQHF. The DNA of the CDR3 is TGTGCCACCAGCAGGGAGACAGGGAGCAATCAGCCCCAGCATTTT.

The CDR3 DNA reads TGCAGCGTGAGAACAGGGACCGATAATTCACCCCTCCACTTT. It codes for CSVRTGTDNSPLHF. J is TRBJ1-6 and V is TRBV29-1; a weak D match, TRBD1 (6 bases). There are 14 residues in the CDR3. V dropped 6 bases and J dropped 5 bases, with 14 bases sitting between them. CDR1 is SQVTM and CDR2 is ANQGSEA in the germline V gene.

This clone came up many times. The chain uses TRBV9 and TRBJ2-1; the match to TRBD2 covers 8 bases. The CDR3 has 18 residues. Trimming cost V 0 bases and J 5 bases; bases outside gene matches: 13. Germline V gives CDR1 SGDLS, CDR2 YYNGEE. CDR3 loop: CASSVEGVGSLADNEQFF. The CDR3 DNA sequence: TGTGCCAGCAGCGTAGAAGGTGTGGGGTCACTAGCGGACAATGAGCAGTTCTTC. Filled out from reference TRBV9 and TRBJ2-1, the complete variable domain reads DSGVTQTPKHLITATGQRVTLRCSPRSGDLSVYWYQQSLDQGLQFLIQYYNGEERAKGNILERFSAQQFPDLHSELNLSSLELGDSALYFCASSVEGVGSLADNEQFFGPGTRLTVL.

This chain joins TRBV7-2 and TRBJ2-7, with D possibly matching TRBD2 (6 bases). The CDR3 length is 14 residues. With 2 bases removed from V and 0 bases from J, the gap between germline ends came to 8 bases. From germline, CDR1 is SGHTA and CDR2 FQGNSA. The CDR3 reads CASSLLTSSYEQYF. DNA of the CDR3: TGTGCCAGCAGCTTATTGACTAGCTCCTACGAGCAGTACTTC.

The V and J genes are TRBV7-2 and TRBJ2-5; a possible D gene is TRBD2 (6 bases). This CDR3 region has 14 residues. CDR1 and CDR2 (germline): SGHTA, FQGNSA. Trimming took off 3 bases at V and 4 bases at J, with 12 bases between the two ends. CDR3 nucleotides: TGTGCCAGCAGCTTTGCGGGGCTGGGAGAGACCCAGTACTTC. Protein sequence: CASSFAGLGETQYF.

The CDR3 spells CASSIISGATDTQYF. The CDR3 region has the DNA TGTGCCAGTAGTATAATAAGCGGGGCGACGGATACGCAGTATTTT. The chain recombines TRBV19 with TRBJ2-3; 7 bases map to TRBD2. V shed 2 bases, J shed 6 bases, and the junction held 8 bases outside the gene matches. The CDR3 is 15 amino acids. In germline, CDR1 is LNHDA, CDR2 SQIVND (reference sequence).

The chain joins TRBV7-2 to TRBJ2-5, with 8 bases that match TRBD2. The CDR3 sequence is 16 residues long. The junction had 5 bases not matched to a gene; V was cut back by 1 base and J by 1 base. Germline-derived CDR1 and CDR2 are SGHTA and FQGNSA. DNA for the CDR3: TGTGCCAGCAGCTTAGTGGTTGCGGGGGGCCAAGAGACCCAGTACTTC. Translation gives CASSLVVAGGQETQYF.

The chain has TRBV19 and TRBJ2-7; D is perhaps TRBD2 (5 bases). Germline V gene lookup returns CDR1 LNHDA and CDR2 SQIVND (reference sequence). Trimming left V 6 bases short and J 0 bases short, with 12 bases between. CDR3 length: 14 residues. The DNA for the CDR3 is TGTGCCAGTAGGAGGGCCGGGGTCTCCTACGAGCAGTACTTC. Translation: CASRRAGVSYEQYF.

This sequence joins TRBV18 and TRBJ1-6; no definite D call. CDR3 length: 12 amino acids. The V end lost 3 bases, the J end lost 10 bases, and 7 bases lay between the germline ends. CDR1 and CDR2 from the germline V gene are KGHSH and LQKENI. CDR3 coding DNA: TGTGCCAGCTCACCCCGAGAATCACCCCTCCACTTT. Translation gives CASSPRESPLHF.

The count of this clone is one. The chain recombines TRBV3-1 (or the pseudogene TRBV3-2) with TRBJ2-1; no definite D call. The CDR3 spans 14 residues. The germline gives CDR1 LGHDT, CDR2 YNNKEL (reference sequence). The ends were cut back, 2 bases at V and 0 bases at J, with 5 bases in the middle. For the CDR3, the DNA is TGTGCCAGCAGCCAAACATCCTCCTACAATGAGCAGTTCTTC. It codes for CASSQTSSYNEQFF.